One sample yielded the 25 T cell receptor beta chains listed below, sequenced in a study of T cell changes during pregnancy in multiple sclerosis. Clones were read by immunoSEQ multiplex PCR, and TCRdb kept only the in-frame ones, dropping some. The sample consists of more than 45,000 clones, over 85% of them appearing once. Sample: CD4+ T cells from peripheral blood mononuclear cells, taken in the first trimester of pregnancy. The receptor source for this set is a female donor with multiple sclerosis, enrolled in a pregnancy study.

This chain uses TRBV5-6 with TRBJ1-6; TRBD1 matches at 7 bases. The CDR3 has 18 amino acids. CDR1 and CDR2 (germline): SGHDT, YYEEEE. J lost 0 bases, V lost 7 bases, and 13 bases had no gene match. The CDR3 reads CASRRGRAISSYNSPLHF. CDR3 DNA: TGTGCCAGCCGGAGGGGGCGCGCTATAAGCTCCTATAATTCACCCCTCCACTTT.

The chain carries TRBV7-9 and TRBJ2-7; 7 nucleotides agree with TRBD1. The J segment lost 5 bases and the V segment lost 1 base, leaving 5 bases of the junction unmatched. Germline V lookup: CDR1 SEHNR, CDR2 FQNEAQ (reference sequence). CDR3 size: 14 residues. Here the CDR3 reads CASSLDRTGHEQYF. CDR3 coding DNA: TGTGCCAGCAGCTTAGACCGGACAGGCCACGAGCAGTACTTC.

The CDR3 nucleotides are TGTGCCACCAGCTCAACCAGACAGGGGAACTATGGCTACACCTTC. Its translation is CATSSTRQGNYGYTF. The gene calls are TRBV2 and TRBJ1-2, with 8 bases fitting TRBD1. CDR1 SNHLY and CDR2 FYNNEI come from the germline V gene. J was trimmed by 2 bases and V by 10 bases; bases with no gene match: 12. This CDR3 has 15 amino acids.

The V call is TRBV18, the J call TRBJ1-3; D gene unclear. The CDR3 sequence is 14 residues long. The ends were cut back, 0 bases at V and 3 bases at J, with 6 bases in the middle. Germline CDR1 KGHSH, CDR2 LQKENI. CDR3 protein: CASSPPPSGNTIYF. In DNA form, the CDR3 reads TGTGCCAGCTCACCACCGCCCAGTGGAAACACCATATATTTT.

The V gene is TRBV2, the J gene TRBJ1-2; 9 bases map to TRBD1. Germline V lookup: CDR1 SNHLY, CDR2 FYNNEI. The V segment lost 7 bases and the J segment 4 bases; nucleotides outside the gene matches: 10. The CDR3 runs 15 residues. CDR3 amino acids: CASTPTGGPSYGYTF. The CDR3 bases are TGTGCCAGCACCCCGACAGGGGGACCCTCCTATGGCTACACCTTC.

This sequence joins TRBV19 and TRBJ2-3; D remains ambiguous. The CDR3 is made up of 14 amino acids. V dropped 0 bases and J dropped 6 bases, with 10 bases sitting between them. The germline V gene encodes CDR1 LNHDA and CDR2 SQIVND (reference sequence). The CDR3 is CASSIDLPGDTQYF. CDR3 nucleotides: TGTGCCAGTAGTATAGACCTCCCGGGTGATACGCAGTATTTT.

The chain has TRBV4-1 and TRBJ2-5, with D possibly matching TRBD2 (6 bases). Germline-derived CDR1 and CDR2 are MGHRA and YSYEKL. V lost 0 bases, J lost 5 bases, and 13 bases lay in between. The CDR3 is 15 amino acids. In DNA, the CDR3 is TGCGCCAGCAGCCAAGATCCCGGACGGGGGGAGACCCAGTACTTC. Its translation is CASSQDPGRGETQYF.

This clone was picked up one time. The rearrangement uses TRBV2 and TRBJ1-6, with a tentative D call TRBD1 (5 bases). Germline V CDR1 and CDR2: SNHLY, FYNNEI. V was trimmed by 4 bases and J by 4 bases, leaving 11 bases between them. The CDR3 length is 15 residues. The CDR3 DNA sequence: TGTGCCAGCAGTGTCGGGGGAGAGTATAATTCACCCCTCCACTTT. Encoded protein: CASSVGGEYNSPLHF.

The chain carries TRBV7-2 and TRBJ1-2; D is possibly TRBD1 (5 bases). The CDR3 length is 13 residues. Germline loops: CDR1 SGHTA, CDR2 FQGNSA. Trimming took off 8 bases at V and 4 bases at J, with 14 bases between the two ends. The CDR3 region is CASGIQGIYGYTF. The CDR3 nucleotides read TGTGCCAGCGGGATTCAGGGCATCTATGGCTACACCTTC.

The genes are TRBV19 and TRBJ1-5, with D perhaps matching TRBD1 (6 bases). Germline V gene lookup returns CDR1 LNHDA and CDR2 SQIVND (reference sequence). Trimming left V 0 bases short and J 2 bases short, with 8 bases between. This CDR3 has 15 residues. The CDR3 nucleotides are TGTGCCAGTAGTATAGATCGACAGGGCAATCAGCCCCAGCATTTT. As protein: CASSIDRQGNQPQHF. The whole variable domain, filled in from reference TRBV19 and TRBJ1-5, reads DGGITQSPKYLFRKEGQNVTLSCEQNLNHDAMYWYRQDPGQGLRLIYYSQIVNDFQKGDIAEGYSVSREKKESFPLTVTSAQKNPTAFYLCASSIDRQGNQPQHFGDGTRLSIL.

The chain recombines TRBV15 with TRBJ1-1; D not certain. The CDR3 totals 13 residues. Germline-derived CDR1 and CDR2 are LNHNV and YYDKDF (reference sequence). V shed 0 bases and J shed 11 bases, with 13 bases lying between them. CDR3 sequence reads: CATSREPIHQAFF. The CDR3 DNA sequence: TGTGCCACCAGCAGAGAGCCCATCCACCAGGCTTTCTTT.

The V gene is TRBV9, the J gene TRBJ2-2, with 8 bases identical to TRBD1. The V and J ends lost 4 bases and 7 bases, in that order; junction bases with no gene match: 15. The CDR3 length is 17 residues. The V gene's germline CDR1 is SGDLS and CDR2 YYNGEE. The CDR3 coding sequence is TGTGCCAGCAGCTGGGGTCAGGGGGCTGGAGTTGGCGGGGAGCTGTTTTTT. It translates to CASSWGQGAGVGGELFF.

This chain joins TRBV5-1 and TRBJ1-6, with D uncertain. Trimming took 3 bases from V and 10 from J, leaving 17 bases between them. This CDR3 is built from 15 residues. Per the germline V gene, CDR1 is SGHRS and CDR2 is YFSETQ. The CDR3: CASSYDVLANSPLHF. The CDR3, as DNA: TGCGCCAGCAGCTACGATGTTCTTGCGAACTCACCCCTCCACTTT.

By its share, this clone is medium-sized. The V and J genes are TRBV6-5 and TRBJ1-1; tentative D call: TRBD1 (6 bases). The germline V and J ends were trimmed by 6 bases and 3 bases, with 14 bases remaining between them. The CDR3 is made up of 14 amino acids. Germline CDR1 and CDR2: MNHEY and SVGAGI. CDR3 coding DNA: TGTGCCAGCAGAACAGGGAGATTGGACACTGAAGCTTTCTTT. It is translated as CASRTGRLDTEAFF.

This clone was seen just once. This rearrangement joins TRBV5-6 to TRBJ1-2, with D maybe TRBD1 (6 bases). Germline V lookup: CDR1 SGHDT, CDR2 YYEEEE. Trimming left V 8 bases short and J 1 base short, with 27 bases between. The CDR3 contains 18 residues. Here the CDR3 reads CARIAIGDTGYRNYGYTF. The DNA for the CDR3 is TGTGCCAGAATCGCAATAGGGGACACAGGGTACCGTAACTATGGCTACACCTTC.

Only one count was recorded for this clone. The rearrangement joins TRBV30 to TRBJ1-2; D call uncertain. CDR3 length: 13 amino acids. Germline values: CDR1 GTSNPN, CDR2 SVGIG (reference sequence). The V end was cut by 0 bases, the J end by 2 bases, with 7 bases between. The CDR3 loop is CAWSVKQNYGYTF. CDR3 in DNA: TGTGCCTGGAGTGTAAAACAGAACTATGGCTACACCTTC.

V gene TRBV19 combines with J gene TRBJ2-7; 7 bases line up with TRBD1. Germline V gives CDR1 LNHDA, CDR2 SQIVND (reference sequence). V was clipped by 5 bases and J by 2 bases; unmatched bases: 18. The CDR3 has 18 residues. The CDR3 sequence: CASSHNPGPGQRAYEQYF. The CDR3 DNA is TGTGCCAGTAGTCACAACCCGGGTCCGGGACAGAGAGCCTACGAGCAGTACTTC. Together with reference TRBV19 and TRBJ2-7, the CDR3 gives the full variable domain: DGGITQSPKYLFRKEGQNVTLSCEQNLNHDAMYWYRQDPGQGLRLIYYSQIVNDFQKGDIAEGYSVSREKKESFPLTVTSAQKNPTAFYLCASSHNPGPGQRAYEQYFGPGTRLTVT.

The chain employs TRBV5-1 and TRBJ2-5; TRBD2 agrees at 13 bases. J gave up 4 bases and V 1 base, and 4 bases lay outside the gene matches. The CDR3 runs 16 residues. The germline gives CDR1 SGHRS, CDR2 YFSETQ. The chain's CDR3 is CASSLRLAGGGETQYF. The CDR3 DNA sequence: TGCGCCAGCAGCTTGAGACTAGCGGGGGGAGGAGAGACCCAGTACTTC.

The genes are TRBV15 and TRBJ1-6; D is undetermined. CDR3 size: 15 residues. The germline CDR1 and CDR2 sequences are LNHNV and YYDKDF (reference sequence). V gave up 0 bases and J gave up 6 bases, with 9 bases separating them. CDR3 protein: CATSRETRINSPLHF. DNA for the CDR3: TGTGCCACCAGCAGAGAGACAAGGATTAATTCACCCCTCCACTTT.

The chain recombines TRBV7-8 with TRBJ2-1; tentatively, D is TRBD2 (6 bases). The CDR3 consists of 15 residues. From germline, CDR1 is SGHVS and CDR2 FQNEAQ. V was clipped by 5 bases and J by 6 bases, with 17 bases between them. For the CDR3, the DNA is TGTGCCAGCAGCCGTATAACGGGACTCCTCAATGAGCAGTTCTTC. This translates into CASSRITGLLNEQFF.

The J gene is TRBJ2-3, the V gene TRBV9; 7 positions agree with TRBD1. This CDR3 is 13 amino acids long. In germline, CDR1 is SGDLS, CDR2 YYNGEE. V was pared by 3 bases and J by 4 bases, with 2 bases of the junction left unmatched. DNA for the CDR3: TGTGCCAGCAGCGGACAGGGAGCAGATACGCAGTATTTT. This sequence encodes CASSGQGADTQYF.

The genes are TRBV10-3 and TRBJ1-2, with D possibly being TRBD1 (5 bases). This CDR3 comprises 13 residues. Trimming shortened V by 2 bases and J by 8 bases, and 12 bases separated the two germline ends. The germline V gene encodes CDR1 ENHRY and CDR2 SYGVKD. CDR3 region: CAISEEGERGYTF. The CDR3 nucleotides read TGTGCCATCAGTGAGGAAGGGGAACGGGGCTACACCTTC.

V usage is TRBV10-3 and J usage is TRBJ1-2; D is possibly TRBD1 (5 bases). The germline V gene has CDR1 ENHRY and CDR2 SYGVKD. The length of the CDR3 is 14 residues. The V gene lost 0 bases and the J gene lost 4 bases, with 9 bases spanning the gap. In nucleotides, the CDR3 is TGTGCCATCAGTGAGTCAAGAGACAGCTATGGCTACACCTTC. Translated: CAISESRDSYGYTF.

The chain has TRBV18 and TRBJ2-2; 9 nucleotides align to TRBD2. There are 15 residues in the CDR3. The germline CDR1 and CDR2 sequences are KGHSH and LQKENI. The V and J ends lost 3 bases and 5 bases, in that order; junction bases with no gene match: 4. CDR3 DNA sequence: TGTGCCAGCTCACCCGGGACTAGCATTACCGGGGAGCTGTTTTTT. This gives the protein CASSPGTSITGELFF.

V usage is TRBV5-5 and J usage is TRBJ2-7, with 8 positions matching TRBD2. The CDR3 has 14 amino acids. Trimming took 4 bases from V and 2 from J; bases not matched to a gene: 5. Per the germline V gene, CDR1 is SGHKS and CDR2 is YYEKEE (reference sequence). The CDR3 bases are TGTGCCAGCAGCCGCCCCGGGGGGGCCTACGAGCAGTACTTC. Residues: CASSRPGGAYEQYF.